The next 6 T cell receptor beta chains were all read from a single sample in a study of blood T cells in healthy people across ages. Together with a sample-barcoded 5' primer, a J-beta primer mix was included in a second PCR lasting roughly 6 to 12 cycles. TCRdb reanalysed the 5' RACE reads using MiXCR and keeps one entry per CDR3 protein. The table includes hundreds of thousands of distinct CDR3 sequences, around 34% detected once. The sample taken for sequencing was blood. These receptors were taken from a man aged 18 to 35 in good health.

The chain uses TRBV20-1 and TRBJ1-6; D possibly corresponds to TRBD1 (5 bases). CDR1 DFQATT and CDR2 SNEGSKA come from the germline V gene (reference sequence). CDR3 length: 16 amino acids. V lost 0 bases and J 9 bases, leaving 18 bases between the germline ends. CDR3 loop: CSARDSVGQGGSPLHF. CDR3 DNA: TGCAGTGCTAGAGACTCCGTCGGGCAGGGAGGTTCACCCCTCCACTTT.

The table lists this clonotype with a few counts. The chain employs TRBV6-2 or TRBV6-3 and TRBJ2-3, with 13 bases lining up with TRBD2. Trimming at V came to 9 bases and at J to 0 bases, leaving 9 bases not matched to a gene. The CDR3 is 17 residues long. CDR1 is MNHEY and CDR2 is SVGEGT in the germline V gene. In nucleotides, the CDR3 is TGTGCCAGTTCGGGACTAGCGGGGCCTACTAGCACAGATACGCAGTATTTT. Its translation: CASSGLAGPTSTDTQYF.

This chain uses TRBV5-5 with TRBJ1-6, with 8 bases lining up with TRBD1. Per germline, CDR1 SGHKS and CDR2 YYEKEE (reference sequence). V was clipped by 4 bases and J by 5 bases; unmatched bases: 8. The CDR3 is made up of 16 amino acids. In DNA, the CDR3 is TGTGCCAGCAGCCTGGACAGGGCTCGCCATAATTCACCCCTCCACTTT. This translates into CASSLDRARHNSPLHF. Supplemented by reference TRBV5-5 and TRBJ1-6, the full variable domain reads DAGVTQSPTHLIKTRGQQVTLRCSPISGHKSVSWYQQVLGQGPQFIFQYYEKEERGRGNFPDRFSARQFPNYSSELNVNALLLGDSALYLCASSLDRARHNSPLHFGNGTRLTVT.

The sample holds a few counts of this clonotype. This chain uses TRBV6-5 with TRBJ1-5; D gene unclear. The germline V gene encodes CDR1 MNHEY and CDR2 SVGAGI. Trimming stripped 5 bases from V and 3 bases from J, with 8 bases between. The CDR3 loop spans 13 amino acids. The CDR3 DNA is TGTGCCAGCAGTCCCCGGGACAATCAGCCCCAGCATTTT. The encoded protein is CASSPRDNQPQHF.

This clonotype came up many times. The CDR3 sequence: CATSRDTLSSYNEQFF. CDR3 nucleotides: TGTGCGACGTCCCGGGACACCCTAAGCTCCTACAATGAGCAGTTCTTC. This chain connects TRBV6-2 or TRBV6-3 to TRBJ2-1; D is perhaps TRBD1 (6 bases). The CDR3 is made up of 16 amino acids. Per the germline V gene, CDR1 is MNHEY and CDR2 is SVGEGT.

Points on this clonotype: With a much larger clone just one base away, this may be a read error. The chain combines TRBV12-3 or TRBV12-4 with TRBJ1-6, with TRBD1 identical over 7 bases. Germline trimming cut 4 bases from V and 6 bases from J; bases unmatched to any gene: 6. This CDR3 is 15 amino acids long. CDR3 DNA: TGTGCCAGCAGTTCGGACAGGCCCGGTAATTCACCCCTCCACTTT. The encoded protein is CASSSDRPGNSPLHF.